These 25 T cell receptor beta chains were all obtained from the same sample, sequenced in a study of response to subunit inactivated influenza vaccine. TCRdb passed the RT-PCR reads through MiXCR, listing each CDR3 protein once. In the table there are a few hundred thousand distinct CDR3 sequences, approximately 11% of which are singletons. This specimen was PBMCs from blood, taken roughly 48 days after vaccination. All receptors derive from a man aged 50-60 years who received an inactivated influenza vaccine.

This clonotype has a count of ten or more. The chain uses TRBV27 and TRBJ2-7, with 8 bases aligning to TRBD1. Germline V lookup: CDR1 MNHEY, CDR2 SMNVEV (reference sequence). V gave up 5 bases and J gave up 2 bases; unmatched junction bases: 5. The CDR3 covers 14 residues. The CDR3 sequence is CASSPWTGPYEQYF. The CDR3 DNA reads TGTGCCAGCAGTCCCTGGACAGGGCCCTACGAGCAGTACTTC.

This clonotype was counted ten times or more. This chain connects TRBV9 to TRBJ2-3; 7 bases are shared with TRBD2. The germline V gene has CDR1 SGDLS and CDR2 YYNGEE. This CDR3 has 16 amino acids. V dropped 3 bases and J dropped 1; count of bases not matched to a gene: 8. This chain's CDR3 is CASSASREGRTDTQYF. CDR3 coding DNA: TGTGCCAGCAGCGCCTCAAGGGAGGGCCGCACAGATACGCAGTATTTT.

The CDR3 loop reads CASSYQVTSGNYEQYF. CDR3 nucleotides: TGTGCCAGCAGTTACCAGGTGACTAGCGGGAACTACGAGCAGTACTTC. This chain links TRBV6-5 with TRBJ2-7; the match to TRBD2 covers 11 bases. The CDR3 has 16 amino acids. CDR1 and CDR2 (germline): MNHEY, SVGAGI. V lost 2 bases, J lost 3 bases, and 6 bases stayed unmatched.

This clonotype was recorded a few times. V is TRBV7-2 and J is TRBJ1-1; D uncertain. V lost 3 bases and J lost 1, with 15 bases in between. Per the germline V gene, CDR1 is SGHTA and CDR2 is FQGNSA. CDR3 length: 16 amino acids. CDR3 region: CASSLQTVATNTEAFF. The CDR3, as DNA: TGTGCCAGCAGCTTGCAGACTGTTGCCACGAACACTGAAGCTTTCTTT.

The J gene is TRBJ2-7, the V gene TRBV7-9; the D gene is possibly TRBD1 (6 bases). Germline V lookup: CDR1 SEHNR, CDR2 FQNEAQ (reference sequence). This CDR3 is built from 16 residues. The V and J ends lost 5 bases and 0 bases respectively, with 17 bases between them. CDR3 region: CASSTTTGSLSYEQYF. In DNA, the CDR3 is TGTGCCAGCAGCACTACGACAGGTTCACTCTCCTACGAGCAGTACTTC.

This clonotype was seen repeatedly, ten times or more. This rearrangement joins TRBV3-1 to TRBJ2-7; D is perhaps TRBD1 (6 bases). CDR1 LGHDT and CDR2 YNNKEL come from the germline V gene (reference sequence). The CDR3 has 15 amino acids. V was trimmed by 7 bases and J by 2 bases, leaving 18 bases between them. Here the CDR3 reads CASTPSYRATYEQYF. Here the CDR3 DNA reads TGTGCCAGCACGCCTTCATACAGGGCCACCTACGAGCAGTACTTC.

This clonotype was detected only a few times. The chain uses TRBV4-1 and TRBJ2-7; D gene unclear. The germline gives CDR1 MGHRA, CDR2 YSYEKL. This CDR3 region has 12 residues. V lost 0 bases to trimming and J lost 7 bases, with 7 bases between them. The CDR3 loop is CASSQEVGEQYF. In DNA, the CDR3 is TGCGCCAGCAGCCAAGAAGTGGGGGAGCAGTACTTC.

The chain couples TRBV7-2 to TRBJ2-7; D is possibly TRBD1 (5 bases). Between the trimmed V and J ends, which lost 1 base and 6 bases, there was a span of 10 bases. The CDR3 contains 13 residues. Germline V gene sequence: CDR1 SGHTA, CDR2 FQGNSA. CDR3 sequence (DNA): TGTGCCAGCAGCTTAGGTACACAGGTCGAGCAGTACTTC. Translating gives CASSLGTQVEQYF. The complete variable domain, with remaining parts taken from reference TRBV7-2 and TRBJ2-7, reads GAGVSQSPSNKVTEKGKDVELRCDPISGHTALYWYRQSLGQGLEFLIYFQGNSAPDKSGLPSDRFSAERTGGSVSTLTIQRTQQEDSAVYLCASSLGTQVEQYFGPGTRLTVT.

V usage is TRBV20-1 and J usage is TRBJ2-5; possibly TRBD1 or TRBD2 for D (5 bases each). This CDR3 is built from 15 residues. Germline V gene data show CDR1 as DFQATT and CDR2 as SNEGSKA (reference sequence). V was pared by 3 bases and J by 5 bases, with 19 bases between. The CDR3 protein is CSASLGAGGGETQYF. CDR3 coding DNA: TGCAGTGCTAGTCTCGGTGCTGGGGGTGGGGAGACCCAGTACTTC.

V gene TRBV20-1 combines with J gene TRBJ1-2; no definite D call. V was trimmed by 5 bases and J by 1 base, leaving 8 bases between them. Germline loops: CDR1 DFQATT, CDR2 SNEGSKA (reference sequence). This CDR3 contains 12 residues. The CDR3 here is CSASRFNYGYTF. CDR3 sequence (DNA): TGCAGTGCTTCCCGATTTAACTATGGCTACACCTTC.

V gene TRBV4-2 combines with J gene TRBJ2-3; tentative D call: TRBD2 (6 bases). The CDR3 is made up of 17 amino acids. Looked up from germline, CDR1 is LGHNA and CDR2 is YNFKEQ. Trimming pared 1 base from V and 3 bases from J, leaving 17 bases between. CDR3 protein: CASSQAFPGSRTDTQYF. The CDR3, as DNA: TGTGCCAGCAGCCAAGCGTTTCCCGGGAGTAGGACAGATACGCAGTATTTT.

This clonotype occurred many times. The rearrangement uses TRBV29-1 and TRBJ2-5; D may be TRBD2 (5 bases). Trimming removed 7 bases from V and 2 bases from J, with 17 bases in between. There are 14 residues in the CDR3. CDR1 and CDR2 (germline): SQVTM, ANQGSEA. The CDR3 DNA sequence: TGCAGCGCCCGAGGGCTTGGGCCTCAAGAGACCCAGTACTTC. This sequence encodes CSARGLGPQETQYF.

This clonotype was seen a handful of times. This chain links TRBV12-3 or TRBV12-4 with TRBJ2-7, with D tentatively TRBD2 (5 bases). Trimming cost V 1 base and J 3 bases, with 19 bases left between them. The CDR3 contains 17 residues. CDR3 in amino acids: CASSLVSGGTRYYEQYF. Here the CDR3 DNA reads TGTGCCAGCAGTTTAGTCTCAGGAGGAACCCGGTACTACGAGCAGTACTTC.

Turning to this clonotype: At one end the junction does not follow the germline gene, possibly because of a read error. The chain combines TRBV29-1 with TRBJ2-3; no definite D call. Germline assignment: CDR1 SQVTM and CDR2 ANQGSEA. The CDR3 loop spans 13 amino acids. CDR3 region: CSVEDTRTRNSFF. CDR3 DNA: TGCAGCGTTGAAGATACCAGGACGCGAAACTCCTTTTTT.

The chain combines TRBV4-3 with TRBJ1-1, with a tentative D call TRBD1 (6 bases). The ends were cut back, 1 base at V and 5 bases at J, with 14 bases in the middle. The CDR3 length is 15 residues. Germline V CDR1 and CDR2: LGHNA, YSLEER. The CDR3 DNA reads TGCGCCAGCAGCCAAGGAGGGGGGCTCTCGACTGAAGCTTTCTTT. Amino acid sequence: CASSQGGGLSTEAFF.

This clonotype appeared many times. V and J are TRBV3-1 and TRBJ1-2; TRBD1 might be the D (5 bases). The CDR3 has 12 amino acids. V lost 5 bases and J lost 7, with 11 bases in between. CDR1 LGHDT and CDR2 YNNKEL come from the germline V gene (reference sequence). CDR3 sequence reads: CASSIGTAGYTF. DNA of the CDR3: TGTGCCAGCAGCATAGGGACTGCTGGCTACACCTTC.

The chain uses TRBV18 and TRBJ1-1, with no clear D. The germline V and J ends were trimmed by 8 bases and 3 bases, with 13 bases remaining between them. Germline CDR1 is KGHSH and CDR2 is LQKENI. The CDR3 length is 13 residues. The CDR3 spells CASALLRDTEAFF. The CDR3 nucleotides are TGTGCCAGCGCACTCCTCCGGGACACTGAAGCTTTCTTT.

This clonotype was counted at least ten times. The J gene is TRBJ2-7, the V gene TRBV29-1, with D unresolved. Germline CDR1 is SQVTM and CDR2 is ANQGSEA. Trimming stripped 2 bases from V and 3 bases from J, with 14 bases between. The CDR3 covers 14 residues. The CDR3: CSVERGGTGYEQYF. The CDR3 DNA sequence: TGCAGCGTTGAAAGAGGTGGTACTGGCTACGAGCAGTACTTC.

This clonotype was seen a few times. J is TRBJ1-6 and V is TRBV6-1; D ambiguous. With 6 bases removed from V and 8 bases from J, the gap between germline ends came to 11 bases. CDR3 length: 13 residues. Germline V gene lookup returns CDR1 MNHNS and CDR2 SASEGT. The CDR3 nucleotides read TGTGCCAGCAGGAGGCAGGCCTATTCACCCCTCCACTTT. It is translated as CASRRQAYSPLHF.

This chain links TRBV7-6 with TRBJ2-5, with TRBD1 as a possible D gene (5 bases). V was trimmed by 2 bases and J by 0 bases, leaving 7 bases between them. This CDR3 has 14 residues. Germline CDR1 reads SGHVS; CDR2 reads FNYEAQ. CDR3 DNA sequence: TGTGCCAGCAGCTTATCAGGGCACCAAGAGACCCAGTACTTC. Translated, it gives CASSLSGHQETQYF.

In this sample, this clonotype turned up many times. The CDR3 reads CASNTGSGTQYF. For the CDR3, the DNA is TGTGCCAGCAACACCGGGAGTGGGACCCAGTACTTC. This chain connects TRBV2 to TRBJ2-5; D perhaps matches TRBD2 (6 bases). Germline V gene sequence: CDR1 SNHLY, CDR2 FYNNEI. The CDR3 runs to 12 residues. Trimming pared 7 bases from V and 7 bases from J, leaving 13 bases between.

This clonotype was recorded a few times. The chain links TRBV7-2 to TRBJ2-6; possibly TRBD1 for D (5 bases). Deletions cut 3 bases from V and 3 bases from J, with 9 bases between. This CDR3 has 15 amino acids. Germline CDR1 SGHTA, CDR2 FQGNSA. The chain's CDR3 is CASSFQGIGANVLTF. The CDR3 DNA reads as TGTGCCAGCAGCTTCCAGGGTATTGGGGCCAACGTCCTGACTTTC.

The table lists this clonotype with a few counts. This chain uses TRBV29-1 with TRBJ2-7; D not certain. Germline V gene lookup returns CDR1 SQVTM and CDR2 ANQGSEA. V was cut by 7 bases and J by 2 bases, with 12 bases left in between. CDR3 size: 12 residues. CDR3 sequence: CSAETNPYEQYF. The CDR3 DNA follows: TGCAGCGCGGAGACAAATCCCTACGAGCAGTACTTC.

The gene calls are TRBV11-2 and TRBJ2-1; D is perhaps TRBD1 or TRBD2 (5 bases each). CDR3 length: 15 residues. Germline-derived CDR1 and CDR2 are SGHAT and FQNNGV. Trimming took 4 bases from V and 2 from J, leaving 12 bases between them. CDR3 region: CASSWGLRAYNEQFF. The CDR3, as DNA: TGTGCCAGCAGCTGGGGGTTGAGGGCCTACAATGAGCAGTTCTTC.

The chain carries TRBV12-3 or TRBV12-4 and TRBJ1-3; no definite D call. Trimming took off 2 bases at V and 0 bases at J, with 14 bases between the two ends. CDR3 size: 17 residues. Here the CDR3 DNA reads TGTGCCAGCAGTTTAAGGGTCTTGCTCCTCTCTGGAAACACCATATATTTT. Its protein product is CASSLRVLLLSGNTIYF.